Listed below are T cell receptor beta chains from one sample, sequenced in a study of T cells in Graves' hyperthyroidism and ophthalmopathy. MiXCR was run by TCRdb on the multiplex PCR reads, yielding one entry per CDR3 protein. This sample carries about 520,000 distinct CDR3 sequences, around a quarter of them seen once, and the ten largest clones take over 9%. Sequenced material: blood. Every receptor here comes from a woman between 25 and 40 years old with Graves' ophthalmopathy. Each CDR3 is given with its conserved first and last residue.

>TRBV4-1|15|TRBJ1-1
CASSLSGQTNTEAFF
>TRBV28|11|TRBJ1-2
CASTKNYGYTF
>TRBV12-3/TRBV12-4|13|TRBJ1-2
CASSAVGQANYTF
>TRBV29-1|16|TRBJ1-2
CSVPDRETQLGYGYTF
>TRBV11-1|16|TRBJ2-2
CASSPRQGLDTRELFF
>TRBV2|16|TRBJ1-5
CASSWGHGRGNQPQHF
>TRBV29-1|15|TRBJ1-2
CSVDSRGDRSYGYTF
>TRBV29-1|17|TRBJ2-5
CSGNPAPNEGQQETQYF
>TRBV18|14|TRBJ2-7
CASSPRGKIYEQYF
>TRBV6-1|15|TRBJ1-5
CASTEGQGRIQPQHF
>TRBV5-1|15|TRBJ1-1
CASSLAEGQSIEAFF
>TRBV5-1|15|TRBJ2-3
CASSEPGHHTDTQYF
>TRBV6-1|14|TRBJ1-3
CASSEAHSGNTIYF
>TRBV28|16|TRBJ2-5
CASRSSGANSGETQYF
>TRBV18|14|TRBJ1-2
CASSPPGTVDGYTF
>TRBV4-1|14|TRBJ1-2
CASSQDQDILGYTF
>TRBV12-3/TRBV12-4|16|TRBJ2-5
CASSLYEGLATETQYF
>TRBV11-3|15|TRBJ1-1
CASSPVGVMNTEAFF
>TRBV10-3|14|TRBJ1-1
CAITYGGESTEAFF
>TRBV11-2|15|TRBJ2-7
CASSLVGGGPYEQYF
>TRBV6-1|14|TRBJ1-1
CASTAPRGNTEAFF
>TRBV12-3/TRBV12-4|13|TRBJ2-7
CASSPEASYEQYF
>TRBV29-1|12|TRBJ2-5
CSVLRGQETQYF
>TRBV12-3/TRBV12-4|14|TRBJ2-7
CASSVRDLSYEQYF
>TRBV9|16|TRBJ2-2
CASSVGGGTNTGELFF
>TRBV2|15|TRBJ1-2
CASSLQGASNYGYTF
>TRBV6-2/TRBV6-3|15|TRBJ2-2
CASSVQGAHTGELFF
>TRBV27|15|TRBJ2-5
CASRYKHELGETQYF
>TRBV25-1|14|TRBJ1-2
CASSEYSDRWGYTF
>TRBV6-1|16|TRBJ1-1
CASSEAHWTGDTEAFF
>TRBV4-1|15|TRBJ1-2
CASSQVTTANYGYTF
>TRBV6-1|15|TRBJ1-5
CASTPGHTREEPQHF
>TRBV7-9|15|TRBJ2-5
CASSLVYRGQETQYF
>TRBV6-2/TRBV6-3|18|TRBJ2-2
CASSALVLAGGNTGELFF
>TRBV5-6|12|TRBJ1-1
CASSSSRFEAFF
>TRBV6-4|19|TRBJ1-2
CASSDSRYLPAQINYGYTF
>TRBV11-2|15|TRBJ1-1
CASRTLHRGLSEAFF
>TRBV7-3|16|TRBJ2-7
CASSPPGQDKTYEQYF
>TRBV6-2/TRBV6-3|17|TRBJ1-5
CASSYDLPGQAPQPQHF
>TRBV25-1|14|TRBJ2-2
CASSGLTDTGELFF
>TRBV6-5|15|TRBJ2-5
CASRGTGGNQETQYF
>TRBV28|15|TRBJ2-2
CASRRTGTNTGELFF
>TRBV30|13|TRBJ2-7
CAWMGDSAYEQYF